This T cell receptor beta chain was captured in a study of OX40 agonist ivuxolimab in advanced cancers. The wider study: Partial responses were recorded for three patients, including one with hepatocellular carcinoma and two with cutaneous melanoma.

Libraries were prepared by immunoSEQ multiplex PCR; TCRdb keeps only in-frame clonotypes and omits some of them. The table records 60,000 to 75,000 clones, roughly 89% of them present only once. Per germline, CDR1 MGHDK and CDR2 SYGVNS. The V segment lost 4 bases and the J segment 5 bases; nucleotides outside the gene matches: 1. The CDR3 is 13 residues long. This receptor was taken from an adult with an advanced solid tumor such as melanoma, head and neck, liver or kidney cancer. This specimen was CD4+ or CD8+ T cells sorted from blood, taken in a trial of the OX40 agonist ivuxolimab. The chain is built from TRBV25-1 and TRBJ2-2; TRBD1 matches at 7 bases. The DNA of the CDR3 is TGTGCCAGCAGTGGACAGGGAACCGGGGAGCTGTTTTTT. Residues: CASSGQGTGELFF.